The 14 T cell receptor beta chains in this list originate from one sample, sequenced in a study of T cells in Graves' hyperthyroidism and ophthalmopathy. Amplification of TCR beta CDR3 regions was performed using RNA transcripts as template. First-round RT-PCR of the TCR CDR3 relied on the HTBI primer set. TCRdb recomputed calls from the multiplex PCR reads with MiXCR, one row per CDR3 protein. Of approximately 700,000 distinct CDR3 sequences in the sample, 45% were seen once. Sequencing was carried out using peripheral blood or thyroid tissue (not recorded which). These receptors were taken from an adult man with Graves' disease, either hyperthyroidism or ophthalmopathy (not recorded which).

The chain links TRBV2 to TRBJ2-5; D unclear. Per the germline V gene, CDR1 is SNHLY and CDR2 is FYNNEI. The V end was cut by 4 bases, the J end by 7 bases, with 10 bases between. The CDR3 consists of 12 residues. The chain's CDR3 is CASSASVGTQYF. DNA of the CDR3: TGTGCCAGCAGTGCAAGCGTGGGGACCCAGTACTTC.

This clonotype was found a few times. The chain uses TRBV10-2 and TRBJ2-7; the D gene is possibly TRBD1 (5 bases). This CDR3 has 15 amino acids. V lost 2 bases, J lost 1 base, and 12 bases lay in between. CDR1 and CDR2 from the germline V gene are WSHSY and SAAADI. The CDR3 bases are TGCGCCAGCAGTGAGAAGTGGCAGGGATCCTACGAGCAGTACTTC. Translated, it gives CASSEKWQGSYEQYF.

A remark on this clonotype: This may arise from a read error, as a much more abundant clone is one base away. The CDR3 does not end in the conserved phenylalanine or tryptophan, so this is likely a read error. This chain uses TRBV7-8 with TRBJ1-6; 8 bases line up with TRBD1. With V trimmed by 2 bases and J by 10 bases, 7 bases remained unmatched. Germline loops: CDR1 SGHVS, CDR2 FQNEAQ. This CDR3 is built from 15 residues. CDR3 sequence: CASSLSSQGESPLHS. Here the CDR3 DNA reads TGTGCCAGCAGCTTATCTTCACAGGGGGAGTCACCCCTCCACTCT.

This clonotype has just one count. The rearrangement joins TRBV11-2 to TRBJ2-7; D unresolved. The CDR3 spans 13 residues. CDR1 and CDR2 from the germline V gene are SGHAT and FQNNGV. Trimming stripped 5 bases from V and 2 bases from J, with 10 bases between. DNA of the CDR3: TGTGCCAGCAGCGCCGACTTAGCCTACGAGCAGTACTTC. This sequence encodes CASSADLAYEQYF.

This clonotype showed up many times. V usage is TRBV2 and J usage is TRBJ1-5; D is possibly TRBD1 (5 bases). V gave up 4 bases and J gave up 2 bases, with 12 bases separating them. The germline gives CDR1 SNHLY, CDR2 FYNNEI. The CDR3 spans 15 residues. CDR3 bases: TGTGCCAGCAGTGGGGGGAGGGGTGGCAATCAGCCCCAGCATTTT. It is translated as CASSGGRGGNQPQHF.

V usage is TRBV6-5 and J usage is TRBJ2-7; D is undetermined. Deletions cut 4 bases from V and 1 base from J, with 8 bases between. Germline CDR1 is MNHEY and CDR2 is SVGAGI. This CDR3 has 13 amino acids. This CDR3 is CASSFPESYEQYF. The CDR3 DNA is TGTGCCAGCAGTTTCCCGGAGTCCTACGAGCAGTACTTC.

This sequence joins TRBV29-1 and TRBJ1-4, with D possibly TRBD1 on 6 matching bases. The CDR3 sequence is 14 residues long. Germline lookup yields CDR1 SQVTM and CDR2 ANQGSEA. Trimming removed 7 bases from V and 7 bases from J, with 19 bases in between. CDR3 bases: TGCAGCGGGACCAAACAGGGTGGAGGTGAAAAACTGTTTTTT. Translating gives CSGTKQGGGEKLFF.

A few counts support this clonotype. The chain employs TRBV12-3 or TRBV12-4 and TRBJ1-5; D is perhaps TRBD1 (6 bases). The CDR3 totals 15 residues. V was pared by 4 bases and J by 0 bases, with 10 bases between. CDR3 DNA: TGTGCCAGCAGTTACGCGACAGGTAGCAATCAGCCCCAGCATTTT. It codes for CASSYATGSNQPQHF.

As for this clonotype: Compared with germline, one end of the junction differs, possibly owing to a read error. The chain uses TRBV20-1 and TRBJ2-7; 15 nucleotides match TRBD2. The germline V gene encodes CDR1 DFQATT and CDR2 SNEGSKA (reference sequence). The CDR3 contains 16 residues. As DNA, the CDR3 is TGCAGTGCCAGAGCACGGACTAGCGGGAGGGTTTACGAGCAGTACTTC. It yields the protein CSARARTSGRVYEQYF.

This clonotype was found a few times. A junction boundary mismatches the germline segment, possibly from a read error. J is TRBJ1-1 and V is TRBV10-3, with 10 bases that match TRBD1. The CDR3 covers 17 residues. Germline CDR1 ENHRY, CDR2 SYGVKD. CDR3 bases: TGTGCCAGCAGTTTGGACAGGGGGTTTACCGCAAACACTGAAGCTTTCTTT. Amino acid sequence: CASSLDRGFTANTEAFF.

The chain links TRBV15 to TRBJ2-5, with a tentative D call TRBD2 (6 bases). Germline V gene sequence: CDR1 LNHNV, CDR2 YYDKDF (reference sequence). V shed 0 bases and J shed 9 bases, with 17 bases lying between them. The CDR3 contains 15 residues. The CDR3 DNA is TGTGCCACCAGCAGAGACCGCGGGACCTATCAGCCCCAGTACTTC. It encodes CATSRDRGTYQPQYF.

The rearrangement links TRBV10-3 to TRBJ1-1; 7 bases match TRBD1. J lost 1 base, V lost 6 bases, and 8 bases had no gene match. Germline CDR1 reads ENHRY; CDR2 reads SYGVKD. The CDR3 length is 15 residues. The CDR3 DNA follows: TGTGCCATCAGGGACACAGGGGCGGGGAACACTGAAGCTTTCTTT. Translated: CAIRDTGAGNTEAFF.

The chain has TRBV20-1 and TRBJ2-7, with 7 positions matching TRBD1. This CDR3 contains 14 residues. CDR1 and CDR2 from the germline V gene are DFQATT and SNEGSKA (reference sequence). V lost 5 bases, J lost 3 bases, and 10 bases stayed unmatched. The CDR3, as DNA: TGCAGTGCTCCCCCCCGCCGGGACAGCTACGAGCAGTACTTC. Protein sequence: CSAPPRRDSYEQYF.

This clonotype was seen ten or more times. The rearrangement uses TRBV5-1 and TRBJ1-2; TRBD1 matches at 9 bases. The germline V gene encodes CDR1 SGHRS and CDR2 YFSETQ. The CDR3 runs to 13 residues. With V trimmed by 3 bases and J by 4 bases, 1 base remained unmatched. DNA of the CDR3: TGCGCCAGCAGCTGGGGACAGGGCTATGGCTACACCTTC. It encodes CASSWGQGYGYTF.